What follows are 32 T cell receptor beta chains derived from one specimen sequenced in a study of shared clonotypes between healthy human individuals. The naive CD8 fraction comprised CD45RO-negative cells positively selected for CCR7 and excluded terminally differentiated effector memory CD45RA+ cells. The table came from immunoSEQ multiplex PCR; TCRdb's copy has only in-frame clones and leaves some out. The sample has about 2.2 million clones; just over 90% are singletons. Source material: naive CD8+ T cells from PBMCs. Source of these receptors: a man aged 18 to 29 in good health. Some clones in this sample may be carry-over from other donors' samples.

This sequence joins TRBV15 and TRBJ2-3; no clear D. Trimming took off 1 base at V and 5 bases at J, with 13 bases between the two ends. Germline V lookup: CDR1 LNHNV, CDR2 YYDKDF (reference sequence). The length of the CDR3 is 15 residues. CDR3 amino acids: CATSRVGQIIDTQYF. CDR3 nucleotides: TGTGCCACCAGCAGAGTAGGGCAGATAATAGATACGCAGTATTTT.

CDR3 nucleotides: TGCGCCAGCAGCCAAGTTCTCCCTCCGGGACACTCAACTAATGAAAAACTGTTTTTT. It encodes CASSQVLPPGHSTNEKLFF. The rearrangement links TRBV4-3 to TRBJ1-4, with D tentatively TRBD1 (6 bases). Germline V CDR1 and CDR2: LGHNA, YSLEER. V was clipped by 1 base and J by 0 bases, with 18 bases between them. The CDR3 has 19 amino acids.

Only a few counts were recorded for this clone. V is TRBV28 and J is TRBJ1-2; D is perhaps TRBD1 (5 bases). The CDR3 is made up of 14 amino acids. V was trimmed by 5 bases and J by 6 bases, leaving 16 bases between them. Per the germline V gene, CDR1 is MDHEN and CDR2 is SYDVKM. CDR3 region: CASSRPRVWNGYTF. In DNA form, the CDR3 reads TGTGCCAGCAGTCGACCCAGGGTATGGAATGGCTACACCTTC.

The table lists this clone with a few counts. This chain joins TRBV4-1 and TRBJ1-1; D call uncertain. The CDR3 is 15 amino acids. The germline CDR1 and CDR2 sequences are MGHRA and YSYEKL. V was clipped by 1 base and J by 5 bases, with 14 bases between them. Here the CDR3 reads CASSQVGPVLTEAFF. CDR3 nucleotide sequence: TGCGCCAGCAGCCAAGTTGGGCCAGTACTAACTGAAGCTTTCTTT.

The V call is TRBV27, the J call TRBJ2-3; D remains unclear. The CDR3 spans 15 residues. Germline CDR1 is MNHEY and CDR2 is SMNVEV (reference sequence). V gave up 1 base and J gave up 0 bases, with 8 bases separating them. The CDR3 reads CASSLWDSSTDTQYF. Written as DNA, the CDR3 is TGTGCCAGCAGTTTATGGGATTCCAGCACAGATACGCAGTATTTT.

This clone came up once. The V gene is TRBV7-2, the J gene TRBJ2-3; 15 bases match TRBD2. J was trimmed by 3 bases and V by 1 base; bases with no gene match: 5. CDR3 length equals 18 residues. The germline CDR1 and CDR2 sequences are SGHTA and FQGNSA. CDR3 in amino acids: CASSLVPGLAGGTDTQYF. The CDR3 coding sequence is TGTGCCAGCAGCTTAGTGCCGGGACTAGCGGGAGGTACAGATACGCAGTATTTT.

CDR3 coding DNA: TGTGCCAGCAGCTCCCCCCCGAACAAAATGCCTGGGGCCAACGTCCTGACTTTC. Its protein product is CASSSPPNKMPGANVLTF. V is TRBV7-9 and J is TRBJ2-6, with D unresolved. The CDR3 contains 18 residues. The germline gives CDR1 SEHNR, CDR2 FQNEAQ (reference sequence). V was trimmed by 4 bases and J by 2 bases, leaving 18 bases between them.

The rearrangement joins TRBV27 to TRBJ1-2; D gene unclear. Germline V CDR1 and CDR2: MNHEY, SMNVEV (reference sequence). Trimming pared 0 bases from V and 6 bases from J, leaving 8 bases between. This CDR3 contains 13 residues. CDR3 sequence (DNA): TGTGCCAGCAGTTTATCAGGGTTTGATGGCTACACCTTC. Its protein is CASSLSGFDGYTF.

Notes on this clone: Other DNA variants within this sample encode the same CDR3. This chain connects TRBV9 to TRBJ2-2; 9 bases map to TRBD1. Trimming took 3 bases from V and 4 from J; bases not matched to a gene: 7. The germline gives CDR1 SGDLS, CDR2 YYNGEE. This CDR3 has 16 residues. CDR3 DNA: TGTGCCAGCAGCGCCCCGGGACAGGGTGTCACCGGGGAGCTGTTTTTT. This gives the protein CASSAPGQGVTGELFF.

This chain uses TRBV10-3 with TRBJ1-2, with 9 bases lining up with TRBD1. The J segment lost 3 bases and the V segment lost 6 bases, leaving 2 bases of the junction unmatched. The CDR3 is 13 residues long. In germline, CDR1 is ENHRY, CDR2 SYGVKD. As DNA, the CDR3 is TGTGCCATCAGGGGGGACAGGGACTATGGCTACACCTTC. Its protein product is CAIRGDRDYGYTF.

Comments on this clone: Within the sample, other DNA sequences also encode this same CDR3. This chain joins TRBV28 and TRBJ2-3; a possible D gene is TRBD1 (6 bases). The germline CDR1 and CDR2 sequences are MDHEN and SYDVKM. Trimming shortened V by 6 bases and J by 0 bases, and 13 bases separated the two germline ends. The CDR3 runs 15 residues. The CDR3 DNA is TGTGCCAGCAGCCCCGGGACATTAAGCACAGATACGCAGTATTTT. Translated, it gives CASSPGTLSTDTQYF.

This clone was seen just once. The sample has other DNA sequences that encode this CDR3 too. The CDR3 reads CATSRETGAYNEQFF. The CDR3 DNA reads as TGTGCCACCAGCAGAGAAACAGGGGCATACAATGAGCAGTTCTTC. The rearrangement links TRBV15 to TRBJ2-1; 7 bases are a match to TRBD1. Germline lookup yields CDR1 LNHNV and CDR2 YYDKDF (reference sequence). V trimming: 0 bases; J trimming: 4 bases; junction bases outside the gene matches: 3. CDR3 length: 15 residues.

A single count supports this clone. This sequence joins TRBV7-9 and TRBJ2-7; D not certain. Germline V gene data show CDR1 as SEHNR and CDR2 as FQNEAQ (reference sequence). Trimming pared 5 bases from V and 7 bases from J, leaving 18 bases between. The CDR3 covers 14 residues. This CDR3 is CASSHSSTSSEQYF. The CDR3 bases are TGTGCCAGCAGCCACAGCTCCACTTCTAGTGAGCAGTACTTC.

The V gene is TRBV14, the J gene TRBJ1-1; 8 nucleotides line up with TRBD1. After removal of 3 bases from V and 6 bases from J, the junction contained 6 bases not matched to a gene. This CDR3 is 14 amino acids long. CDR1 SGHDN and CDR2 FVKESK come from the germline V gene. In nucleotides, the CDR3 is TGTGCCAGCAGCCATGGACAGGGCTGGGCTGAAGCTTTCTTT. Protein: CASSHGQGWAEAFF.

This clone appeared a single time. Other DNA sequences in the same sample also yield this CDR3. The genes are TRBV7-2 and TRBJ2-1, with TRBD2 matching 8 bases. This CDR3 contains 15 residues. V shed 5 bases, J shed 3 bases, and the junction held 6 bases outside the gene matches. Germline values: CDR1 SGHTA, CDR2 FQGNSA. CDR3 in amino acids: CASSPLAGGYNEQFF. The CDR3 bases are TGTGCCAGCAGCCCGTTGGCGGGAGGCTACAATGAGCAGTTCTTC.

The chain is built from TRBV6-5 and TRBJ1-2, with D possibly matching TRBD1 (6 bases). The germline V gene has CDR1 MNHEY and CDR2 SVGAGI. The V and J ends lost 0 bases and 8 bases respectively, with 16 bases between them. This CDR3 comprises 15 residues. Here the CDR3 reads CASSYSTGRVTGYTF. CDR3 DNA sequence: TGTGCCAGCAGTTACTCCACAGGGAGGGTTACCGGCTACACCTTC.

The chain uses TRBV6-1 and TRBJ2-1, with D possibly matching TRBD2 (6 bases). This CDR3 is built from 17 residues. Trimming removed 2 bases at V and 6 bases at J, with 20 bases between. Per the germline V gene, CDR1 is MNHNS and CDR2 is SASEGT. The CDR3 sequence: CASSERGLGMVFNEQFF. CDR3 in DNA: TGTGCCAGCAGTGAAAGGGGACTCGGGATGGTGTTCAATGAGCAGTTCTTC.

This chain links TRBV6-1 with TRBJ2-7; the D is unclear. V was pared by 6 bases and J by 4 bases, with 10 bases between. This CDR3 comprises 12 residues. The germline V gene encodes CDR1 MNHNS and CDR2 SASEGT. CDR3 sequence reads: CASRIRAYEQYF. DNA for the CDR3: TGTGCCAGCAGAATCCGAGCTTACGAGCAGTACTTC.

Concerning this clone: At the DNA level, this CDR3 is encoded by other sequences in the same sample as well. This chain connects TRBV9 to TRBJ1-1, with a tentative D call TRBD1 (6 bases). Germline values: CDR1 SGDLS, CDR2 YYNGEE. The CDR3 is 14 amino acids. V lost 0 bases and J 4 bases, leaving 10 bases between the germline ends. The CDR3 reads CASSVVGGGTEAFF. In nucleotides, the CDR3 is TGTGCCAGCAGCGTAGTGGGAGGGGGCACTGAAGCTTTCTTT.

V gene TRBV9 combines with J gene TRBJ2-4; D assignment may be TRBD1 or TRBD2 (5 bases each). The ends were cut back, 4 bases at V and 7 bases at J, with 18 bases in the middle. This CDR3 spans 15 amino acids. The V gene's germline CDR1 is SGDLS and CDR2 YYNGEE. The CDR3 reads CASSPGGSGLNIQYF. DNA of the CDR3: TGTGCCAGCAGCCCGGGCGGGTCAGGGTTGAACATTCAGTACTTC.

The chain carries TRBV28 and TRBJ2-2; no reliable D call. This CDR3 has 13 amino acids. V lost 3 bases, J lost 7 bases, and 9 bases lay in between. Germline assignment: CDR1 MDHEN and CDR2 SYDVKM. CDR3 region: CASSLSGRGELFF. The CDR3 nucleotides are TGTGCCAGCAGTTTGTCCGGGCGCGGGGAGCTGTTTTTT.

The rearrangement uses TRBV28 and TRBJ2-2; 8 positions agree with TRBD1. V lost 6 bases and J lost 7; bases outside the gene matches: 13. The length of the CDR3 is 16 residues. Germline CDR1 is MDHEN and CDR2 is SYDVKM. CDR3 sequence: CASSPRSGGAGGELFF. CDR3 DNA: TGTGCCAGCAGCCCTCGTTCAGGGGGCGCAGGCGGGGAGCTGTTTTTT.

V is TRBV4-2 and J is TRBJ1-2, with a weak D call TRBD1 (5 bases). CDR1 and CDR2 from the germline V gene are LGHNA and YNFKEQ. This CDR3 has 15 residues. V dropped 0 bases and J dropped 2 bases, with 10 bases sitting between them. This chain's CDR3 is CASSQDPPGNYGYTF. The CDR3 region has the DNA TGTGCCAGCAGCCAAGATCCCCCAGGGAACTATGGCTACACCTTC.

The chain employs TRBV30 and TRBJ2-2, with a possible D match to TRBD2 (5 bases). Looked up from germline, CDR1 is GTSNPN and CDR2 is SVGIG (reference sequence). The ends were cut back, 2 bases at V and 7 bases at J, with 8 bases in the middle. The CDR3 runs to 12 residues. CDR3 DNA: TGTGCCTGGAGTTTCGGGGACGGGGAGCTGTTTTTT. Translating gives CAWSFGDGELFF.

The rearrangement joins TRBV27 to TRBJ2-5; D possibly matches TRBD1 or TRBD2 (6 bases each). The CDR3 contains 16 residues. Per germline, CDR1 MNHEY and CDR2 SMNVEV (reference sequence). The V end was cut by 7 bases, the J end by 5 bases, with 23 bases between. CDR3 in DNA: TGTGCCAGCACCCACCGGGGGCGGGGAAGAAGGGAGACCCAGTACTTC. Translating it yields CASTHRGRGRRETQYF.

As regards this clone: This CDR3 is also generated by other DNA sequences in the sample. V usage is TRBV2 and J usage is TRBJ2-7; perhaps TRBD1 as D (5 bases). Germline loops: CDR1 SNHLY, CDR2 FYNNEI. The CDR3 runs to 13 residues. V dropped 4 bases and J dropped 3 bases, with 10 bases sitting between them. The CDR3 spells CASSGQGNYEQYF. As DNA, the CDR3 is TGTGCCAGCAGTGGGCAGGGAAACTACGAGCAGTACTTC.

V usage is TRBV5-1 and J usage is TRBJ2-4, with unresolved D. The germline V gene has CDR1 SGHRS and CDR2 YFSETQ. The CDR3 totals 15 residues. Trimming shortened V by 0 bases and J by 6 bases, and 13 bases separated the two germline ends. CDR3 in DNA: TGCGCCAGCAGCTTGGGAGGCAGCCCCAGAAACATTCAGTACTTC. It codes for CASSLGGSPRNIQYF.

The chain combines TRBV7-9 with TRBJ2-7; D gene uncertain. Germline values: CDR1 SEHNR, CDR2 FQNEAQ (reference sequence). The CDR3 loop spans 12 amino acids. Trimming stripped 1 base from V and 6 bases from J, with 7 bases between. CDR3 protein: CASSLEGIEQYF. The CDR3 DNA is TGTGCCAGCAGCTTAGAAGGGATCGAGCAGTACTTC.

Remarks on this clone: A junction end diverges from the germline sequence, so it may reflect a read error. The chain is built from TRBV28 and TRBJ2-7; possible D gene TRBD1, 6 bases. This CDR3 region has 14 residues. The germline V gene has CDR1 MDHEN and CDR2 SYDVKM. Written as DNA, the CDR3 is TGTGCCAGCAGTTCCCAACGGGACATCTACGGGCAGTACTTC. Its translation is CASSSQRDIYGQYF. Using reference TRBV28 and TRBJ2-7 for the parts outside the CDR3, the full variable domain is DVKVTQSSRYLVKRTGEKVFLECVQDMDHENMFWYRQDPGLGLRLIYFSYDVKMKEKGDIPEGYSVSREKKERFSLILESASTNQTSMYLCASSSQRDIYGQYFGPGTRLTVT.

This chain connects TRBV19 to TRBJ1-1, with a tentative D call TRBD1 (5 bases). The CDR3 consists of 13 residues. V was pared by 2 bases and J by 4 bases, with 8 bases between. CDR1 LNHDA and CDR2 SQIVND come from the germline V gene (reference sequence). The CDR3 loop reads CASSIKGRTEAFF. The CDR3 nucleotides read TGTGCCAGTAGTATAAAGGGGCGCACTGAAGCTTTCTTT.

The chain is built from TRBV6-5 and TRBJ2-7; D may be TRBD1 (6 bases). Germline loops: CDR1 MNHEY, CDR2 SVGAGI. Trimming pared 6 bases from V and 1 base from J, leaving 16 bases between. The CDR3 runs 15 residues. The DNA for the CDR3 is TGTGCCAGCAGACACTTTCAGGGGTCGTCCTACGAGCAGTACTTC. Translated: CASRHFQGSSYEQYF.

The V call is TRBV19, the J call TRBJ2-1; D perhaps matches TRBD2 (6 bases). CDR3 length equals 14 residues. From germline, CDR1 is LNHDA and CDR2 SQIVND (reference sequence). Trimming pared 7 bases from V and 3 bases from J, leaving 13 bases between. DNA for the CDR3: TGTGCCAGTAACCCCCGGGACTTCTACAATGAGCAGTTCTTC. Its translation is CASNPRDFYNEQFF.